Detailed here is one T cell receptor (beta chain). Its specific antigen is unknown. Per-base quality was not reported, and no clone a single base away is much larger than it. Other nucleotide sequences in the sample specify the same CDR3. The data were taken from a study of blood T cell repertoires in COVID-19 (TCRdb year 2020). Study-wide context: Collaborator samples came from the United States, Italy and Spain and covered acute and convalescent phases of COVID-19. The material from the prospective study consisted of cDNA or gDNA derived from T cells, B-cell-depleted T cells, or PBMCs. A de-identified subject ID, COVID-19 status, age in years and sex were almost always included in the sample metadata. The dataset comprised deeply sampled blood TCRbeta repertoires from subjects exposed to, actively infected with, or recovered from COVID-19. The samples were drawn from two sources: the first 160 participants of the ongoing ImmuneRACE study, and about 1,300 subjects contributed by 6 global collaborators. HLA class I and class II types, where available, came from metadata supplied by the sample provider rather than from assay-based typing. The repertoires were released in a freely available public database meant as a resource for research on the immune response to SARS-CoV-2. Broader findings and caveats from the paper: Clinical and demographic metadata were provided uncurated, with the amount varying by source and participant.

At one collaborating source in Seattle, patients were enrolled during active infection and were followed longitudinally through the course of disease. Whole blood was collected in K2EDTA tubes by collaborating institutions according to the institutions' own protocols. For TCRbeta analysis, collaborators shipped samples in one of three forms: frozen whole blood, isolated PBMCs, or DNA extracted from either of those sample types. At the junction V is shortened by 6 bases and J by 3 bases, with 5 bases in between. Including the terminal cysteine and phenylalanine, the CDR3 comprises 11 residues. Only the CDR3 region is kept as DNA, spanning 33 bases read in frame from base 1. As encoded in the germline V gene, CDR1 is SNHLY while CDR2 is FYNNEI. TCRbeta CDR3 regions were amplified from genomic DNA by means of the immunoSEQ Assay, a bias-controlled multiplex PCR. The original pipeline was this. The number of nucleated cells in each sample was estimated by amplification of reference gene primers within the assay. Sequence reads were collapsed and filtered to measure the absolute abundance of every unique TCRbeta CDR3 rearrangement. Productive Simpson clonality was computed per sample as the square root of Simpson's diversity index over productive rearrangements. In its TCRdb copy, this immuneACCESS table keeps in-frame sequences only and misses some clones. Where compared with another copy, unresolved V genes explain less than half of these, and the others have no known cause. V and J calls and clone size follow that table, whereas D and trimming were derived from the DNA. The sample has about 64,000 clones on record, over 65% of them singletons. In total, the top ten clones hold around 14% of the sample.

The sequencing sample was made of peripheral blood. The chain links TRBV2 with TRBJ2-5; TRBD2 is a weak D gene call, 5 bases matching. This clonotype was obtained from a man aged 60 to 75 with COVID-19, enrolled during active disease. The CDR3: CASRGEETQYF. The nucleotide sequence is TGTGCCAGCAGGGGAGAAGAGACCCAGTACTTC. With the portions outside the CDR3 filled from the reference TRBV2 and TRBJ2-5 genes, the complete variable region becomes EPEVTQTPSHQVTQMGQEVILRCVPISNHLYFYWYRQILGQKVEFLVSFYNNEISEKSEIFDDQFSVERPDGSNFTLKIRSTKLEDSAMYFCASRGEETQYFGPGTRLLVL.